This TCR beta chain comes out of a study of human T cells and chemical hapten exposure (dated by TCRdb to the early 2020s). The study in broad terms: The libraries were sequenced as a pool, and the TCR yield per sample differed mostly because of small variations in library volumes within the pool. The study tracked peripheral blood TCR repertoire changes in vivo during primary and secondary sensitization to the hapten diphenylcyclopropenone (DPC) in alopecia patients. Both TCR alpha and TCR beta chains were sequenced from each blood RNA sample. Overall study results and their limits: The number of TCRs above 1 in 1000 frequency did not change with DPC sensitization; there was no evidence of global repertoire structure alterations. Repeated subsampling changed both the strength of the expansion versus patch-test correlation and the threshold at which that correlation became significant.

The label giving this sample's time point can be read as: healthy volunteer bleed at 2 weeks. Total RNA was isolated from unfractionated whole blood collected in Tempus Blood RNA tubes. Roughly five healthy volunteers acted as controls for TCR sequencing and had blood drawn at day 0, 2 weeks and 6 weeks. For this clonotype: There is no known antigen for this receptor. The record has no base qualities; no much larger clone is one base away.

The library was generated by RACE. Instrument on record: NextSeq 500. During library preparation, unique molecular identifiers were attached to individual cDNA molecules so that TCRs could be counted quantitatively and reproducibly. The paper's processing steps were these. The median number of TCRs per sample was 90,000 to 100,000, ranging from about 20,000 to 750,000. The Decombinator software suite was used to annotate V, J and CDR3 in the TCR reads. For PS versus PT1 abundance plots, all samples were subsampled to the same number of TCRs (28,000). TCRs were defined as expanded if absent before sensitization and observed at least eight times at the 2-week time point. TCRdb ran its own pipeline on the public reads, namely fastp trimming at Q25 and MiXCR clone calling, and kept in-frame beta chains. All rows with the same CDR3 protein become a single entry with the most common DNA and genes. V and J calls and clone size were set by TCRdb, not the authors. The sample table holds around 130,000 distinct CDR3 sequences, of which approximately 9% were seen once. The leading ten clones occupy 1.5% to 2% of the sample.

The germline V gene specifies MNHEY as CDR1 and SVGEGT as CDR2. V lost 6 bases and J lost 2 bases, and the count of bases not matched to a germline gene is 5. Spanning cysteine to phenylalanine, the CDR3 consists of 15 amino acids. Left in the record is the CDR3 DNA by itself, 45 bases read in frame from the first base. The sample consisted of whole blood. The V and J segments used are TRBV6-2 or TRBV6-3 and TRBJ2-1, with 9 bases aligning to TRBD1. The TCR was taken from a male donor in good health. Some clones in this sample may be carry-over from other donors' samples. The DNA reads TGTGCCAGCAGAGCCGGGACAGGGCCCTACAATGAGCAGTTCTTC. It specifies CASRAGTGPYNEQFF.